The 15 T cell receptor beta chains given below trace back to one sample, sequenced in a study of blood T cell repertoires in COVID-19. Libraries were prepared by immunoSEQ multiplex PCR; TCRdb keeps only in-frame clonotypes and omits some of them. The sample comprises around 300,000 clones, around nine tenths of which are singletons, and almost 9.5% rests with the top ten. Sequenced input: PBMCs or T cells enriched from blood (not recorded which). The receptors here all came from a woman aged 25 to 45 who had recovered from COVID-19.

The chain has TRBV5-4 and TRBJ2-7; 9 nucleotides line up with TRBD2. The V and J ends lost 1 base and 2 bases, in that order; junction bases with no gene match: 7. Germline lookup yields CDR1 SGHNT and CDR2 YYREEE (reference sequence). The CDR3 spans 16 residues. CDR3 sequence: CASSLFTSGYTYEQYF. Here the CDR3 DNA reads TGTGCCAGCAGCTTGTTTACTAGCGGGTACACCTACGAGCAGTACTTC.

The genes are TRBV14 and TRBJ2-5, with TRBD2 matching 9 bases. In germline, CDR1 is SGHDN, CDR2 FVKESK. The CDR3 spans 15 residues. V gave up 2 bases and J gave up 4 bases; unmatched junction bases: 5. CDR3 nucleotide sequence: TGTGCCAGCAGCCAAATGCTAGCGGGAACAGAGACCCAGTACTTC. This encodes CASSQMLAGTETQYF.

In DNA, the CDR3 is TGTGCCTGGAGGAGAGGGACAGGGGGGGCTTGGGAGACCCAGTACTTC. It yields the protein CAWRRGTGGAWETQYF. The chain is built from TRBV30 and TRBJ2-5; 11 bases map to TRBD1. J was trimmed by 5 bases and V by 3 bases; bases with no gene match: 11. The germline V gene has CDR1 GTSNPN and CDR2 SVGIG (reference sequence). This CDR3 spans 16 amino acids.

V and J are TRBV7-9 and TRBJ2-3, with D tentatively TRBD1 (5 bases). Germline assignment: CDR1 SEHNR and CDR2 FQNEAQ (reference sequence). The CDR3 has 14 residues. The V end lost 5 bases, the J end lost 4 bases, and 13 bases lay between the germline ends. CDR3 bases: TGTGCCAGCAGCGAGACAGACCCAGCAGATACGCAGTATTTT. Amino acid sequence: CASSETDPADTQYF.

This clone came up once. The V call is TRBV9, the J call TRBJ2-7, with TRBD1 identical over 10 bases. Germline V gene sequence: CDR1 SGDLS, CDR2 YYNGEE. V lost 3 bases to trimming and J lost 2 bases; unmatched junction nucleotides: 5. The CDR3 covers 15 residues. The chain's CDR3 is CASSGSGQGPYEQYF. CDR3 DNA sequence: TGTGCCAGCAGCGGGTCGGGACAGGGGCCCTACGAGCAGTACTTC.

This sequence joins TRBV4-1 and TRBJ2-1; possible D gene TRBD2, 7 bases. V lost 4 bases and J 10 bases, leaving 17 bases between the germline ends. The CDR3 loop spans 14 amino acids. The germline CDR1 and CDR2 sequences are MGHRA and YSYEKL. The CDR3 coding sequence is TGCGCCAGCAGCCCCGGAGGGGGGGCAGGGGAGCAGTTCTTC. Translation gives CASSPGGGAGEQFF.

J is TRBJ1-2 and V is TRBV5-6, with unresolved D. Germline loops: CDR1 SGHDT, CDR2 YYEEEE. With 0 bases removed from V and 4 bases from J, the gap between germline ends came to 10 bases. This CDR3 spans 14 amino acids. Here the CDR3 DNA reads TGTGCCAGCAGCTTGGTGGGAGGGAGCTATGGCTACACCTTC. Its protein product is CASSLVGGSYGYTF.

The chain joins TRBV6-5 to TRBJ1-1, with TRBD1 identical over 9 bases. The CDR3 has 15 amino acids. Germline V lookup: CDR1 MNHEY, CDR2 SVGAGI. With V trimmed by 6 bases and J by 3 bases, 8 bases remained unmatched. The CDR3 sequence is CASRRTGGGDTEAFF. The CDR3 DNA reads TGTGCCAGCAGGCGCACAGGGGGCGGTGACACTGAAGCTTTCTTT.

This rearrangement joins TRBV6-2 or TRBV6-3 to TRBJ2-1, with D perhaps matching TRBD1 (6 bases). Trimming shortened V by 5 bases and J by 9 bases, and 11 bases separated the two germline ends. The length of the CDR3 is 12 residues. Germline V gene sequence: CDR1 MNHEY, CDR2 SVGEGT. Here the CDR3 DNA reads TGTGCCAGCAGTACAGGGTATGGTGAGCAGTTCTTC. It yields the protein CASSTGYGEQFF.

The chain joins TRBV27 to TRBJ1-4; 10 bases agree with TRBD1. Germline CDR1 is MNHEY and CDR2 is SMNVEV (reference sequence). J was trimmed by 8 bases and V by 6 bases; bases with no gene match: 12. The CDR3 is 16 residues long. The CDR3: CASSLRAGTGVEKLFF. The CDR3 DNA is TGTGCCAGCAGCTTAAGGGCCGGGACAGGGGTGGAAAAACTGTTTTTT.

The chain joins TRBV4-2 to TRBJ2-3; TRBD2 aligns across 9 bases. Unmatched junction bases numbered 5, after V lost 1 base and J lost 3 bases. Per germline, CDR1 LGHNA and CDR2 YNFKEQ. The CDR3 contains 16 residues. CDR3 sequence: CASSQGLADKTDTQYF. The CDR3 nucleotides read TGTGCCAGCAGCCAAGGACTAGCGGACAAGACAGATACGCAGTATTTT.

The CDR3: CASSAGGAAVSATNEKLFF. DNA for the CDR3: TGTGCCAGCAGCGCGGGGGGTGCGGCAGTGTCTGCAACTAATGAAAAACTGTTTTTT. The chain links TRBV9 to TRBJ1-4; a possible D gene is TRBD1 (5 bases). The germline gives CDR1 SGDLS, CDR2 YYNGEE. The CDR3 sequence is 19 residues long. The V gene lost 3 bases and the J gene lost 0 bases, with 21 bases spanning the gap.

The chain has TRBV24-1 and TRBJ1-1; 8 nucleotides align to TRBD1. Unmatched junction bases numbered 9, after V lost 7 bases and J lost 6 bases. From germline, CDR1 is KGHDR and CDR2 SFDVKD. This CDR3 contains 14 residues. The CDR3 DNA is TGTGCCACCAGGGGAGGACAGGGAACATCTGAAGCTTTCTTT. Translation: CATRGGQGTSEAFF.

The chain links TRBV4-2 to TRBJ1-4, with 8 bases aligning to TRBD1. Germline V gene sequence: CDR1 LGHNA, CDR2 YNFKEQ. The CDR3 consists of 15 residues. V dropped 2 bases and J dropped 8; count of bases not matched to a gene: 7. This CDR3 is CASSQQGARSEKLFF. The CDR3 nucleotides are TGTGCCAGCAGCCAACAGGGGGCGCGAAGCGAAAAACTGTTTTTT.

The rearrangement uses TRBV18 and TRBJ2-7; D unclear. CDR1 is KGHSH and CDR2 is LQKENI in the germline V gene. Deletions cut 3 bases from V and 0 bases from J, with 12 bases between. This CDR3 has 15 amino acids. The DNA of the CDR3 is TGTGCCAGCTCACCGTTCGACTTGAGCTCCTACGAGCAGTACTTC. Translated, it gives CASSPFDLSSYEQYF.